This T cell receptor beta chain derives from a study of blood T cell repertoires in COVID-19. At the level of the study: COVID-19 samples collected from the United States, Italy and Spain covered acute and convalescent phases. Sources were T cells, B-cell-depleted T cells, or PBMCs; the material itself was cDNA or gDNA.

Measured with immunoSEQ multiplex PCR; TCRdb has only the in-frame clones, and not every one. The sample holds approximately 94,000 clones, about 84% seen once. The V gene's germline CDR1 is LNHDA and CDR2 SQIVND (reference sequence). V shed 7 bases, J shed 4 bases, and the junction held 6 bases outside the gene matches. This CDR3 comprises 14 residues. Sequenced sample: peripheral blood. The sequence derives from a human donor in a cohort sampled during active COVID-19. The J gene is TRBJ1-1, the V gene TRBV19; 10 nucleotides agree with TRBD1. CDR3: CASTLTGGGTEAFF. The CDR3 nucleotides read TGTGCCAGTACCTTGACAGGGGGCGGCACTGAAGCTTTCTTT.